One T cell receptor (beta chain) is described in this entry. Its cognate antigen is unknown. These data come from a study of T cells in Graves' hyperthyroidism and ophthalmopathy. Points from the study as a whole: Ophthalmopathy was predicted by the model a median of 6.5 months ahead of onset.

Researchers amplified the TCR beta CDR3 regions from RNA transcripts. In the first-round RT-PCR of the TCR CDR3, the HTBI primer set was used. TCRdb used MiXCR to reprocess the multiplex PCR reads, holding one entry per CDR3 protein. Here the sample spans around 600,000 distinct CDR3 sequences, roughly 15% being singletons. Individuals with ophthalmopathy presented a Clinical Activity Score of at least 3, a NOSPECS grade of at least 4 and a duration under 3 months. V shed 1 base, J shed 5 bases, and the junction held 4 bases outside the gene matches. The CDR3 has 16 residues. Per germline, CDR1 ENHRY and CDR2 SYGVKD.

Source material: blood. The chain is built from TRBV10-3 and TRBJ2-2; 10 bases align to TRBD2. This sequence originates from a woman in her thirties or forties with Graves' ophthalmopathy. The CDR3 protein is CAISEFLAGDTGELFF. The CDR3 DNA reads as TGTGCCATCAGTGAGTTCCTAGCGGGAGATACCGGGGAGCTGTTTTTT.